The text below deals with one T cell receptor (beta chain). The antigen remains unidentified. The CDR3 contains 17 residues. V lost 5 bases and J lost 3; bases outside the gene matches: 9. Germline values: CDR1 MDHEN, CDR2 SYDVKM. The method was immunoSEQ multiplex PCR; TCRdb's version includes in-frame clones alone and lacks a portion of them. This sample has about 36,000 clones; 80% occur once, and the top ten carry roughly 16%. The data are from a study of a mutant IDH1 vaccine in newly diagnosed glioma. On the study more broadly: Patients came in for eight vaccinations, in weeks 1, 3, 5, 7, 11, 15, 19 and 23. Radiotherapy alone preceded vaccination by 4-6 weeks; alternatively, vaccination started with temozolomide cycles.

Study observations and caveats: Pseudoprogression seemed unrelated to changes in top peripheral T cell clonotypes.

Regarding time point: week 11, during vaccination. Topical imiquimod was applied with each vaccine dose, which held 300 ug of mutant IDH1 20-mer peptide. This TCR came from a woman aged 25 to 39 with glioma. Some clones in this sample may be carry-over from other donors' samples. Sequenced material: peripheral blood mononuclear cells (PBMCs), taken from a glioma patient whose treatment included an IDH1 peptide vaccine. The chain couples TRBV28 to TRBJ2-1; 11 positions agree with TRBD2. The CDR3 spells CASSPPGLAGGYNEQFF. In nucleotides, the CDR3 is TGTGCCAGCAGTCCCCCGGGTCTAGCGGGAGGCTACAATGAGCAGTTCTTC.